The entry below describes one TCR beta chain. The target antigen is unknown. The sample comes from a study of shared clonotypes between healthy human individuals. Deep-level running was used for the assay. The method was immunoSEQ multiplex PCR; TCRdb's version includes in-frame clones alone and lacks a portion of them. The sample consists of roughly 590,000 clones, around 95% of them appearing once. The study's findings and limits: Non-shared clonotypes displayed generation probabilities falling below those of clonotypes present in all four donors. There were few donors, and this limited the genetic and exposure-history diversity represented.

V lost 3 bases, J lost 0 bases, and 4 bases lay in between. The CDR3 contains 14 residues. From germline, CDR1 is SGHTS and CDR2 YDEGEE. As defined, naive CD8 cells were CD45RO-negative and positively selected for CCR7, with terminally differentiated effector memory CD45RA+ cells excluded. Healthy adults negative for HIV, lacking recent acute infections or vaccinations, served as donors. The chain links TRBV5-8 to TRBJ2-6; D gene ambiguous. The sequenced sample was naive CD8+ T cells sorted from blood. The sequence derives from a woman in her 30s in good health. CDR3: CASSYSSGANVLTF. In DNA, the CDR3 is TGTGCCAGCAGCTACAGCTCTGGGGCCAACGTCCTGACTTTC.